The rows below give T cell receptor beta chains drawn from one sample of a study of T cells in localized non-small cell lung cancer. The method was immunoSEQ multiplex PCR; TCRdb's version includes in-frame clones alone and lacks a portion of them. The top ten hold roughly 4.1% of the sample, which has 25,000 to 30,000 clones, approximately 92% seen once. The sample here was peripheral blood mononuclear cells, taken before any cancer treatment. Receptors originate from a woman aged 40-69 years with stage III lung adenocarcinoma. Both conserved end residues are part of each CDR3. Each record gives: J gene, V gene, D gene, clone size, CDR3 DNA, CDR3 protein. The D gene is left open where the match is weak. Clone sizes are given selectively: once, few, many, or a class where the clone is expanded.

>TRBJ1-3|TRBV15|-|-
TGTGCCACCAGCAGAGACAGGGGACTTGGAAACACCATATATTTT
CATSRDRGLGNTIYF
>TRBJ2-3|TRBV6-1|-|-
TGTGCCAGCAGTGACCAGGGCGCCCTAACCACAGATACGCAGTATTTT
CASSDQGALTTDTQYF
>TRBJ1-4|TRBV4-1|-|-
TGCGCCAGCAGCCAAGAAGGGCACAATGAAAAACTGTTTTTT
CASSQEGHNEKLFF
>TRBJ2-7|TRBV19|TRBD1|once
TGTGCCAGTAGTATCAGCGGACAGGGGGCATACGAGCAGTACTTC
CASSISGQGAYEQYF
>TRBJ1-1|TRBV6-6|TRBD1|-
TGTGCCAGCAGTTACTCGACAGGGGGTGGAACTGAAGCTTTCTTT
CASSYSTGGGTEAFF
>TRBJ2-7|TRBV11-2|-|-
TGTGCCAGCAGCTCCGGACCGGTTAACTACGAGCAGTACTTC
CASSSGPVNYEQYF
>TRBJ2-1|TRBV2|-|few
TGTGCCAGCAGCCGGGACGCCAATGAGCAGTTCTTC
CASSRDANEQFF
>TRBJ1-2|TRBV2|-|-
TGTGCCAGCAGTGAAGACAGGGTTGGGGGCTACACCTTC
CASSEDRVGGYTF
>TRBJ1-2|TRBV7-9|TRBD1|-
TGTGCCAGCAGCTTAGAAGGGGGCGCCGATGGCTACACCTTC
CASSLEGGADGYTF
>TRBJ2-1|TRBV11-2|-|-
TGTGCCAGCAGCCCGGGGCGGCAGCAGTTCTTC
CASSPGRQQFF
>TRBJ2-2|TRBV30|TRBD2|once
TGTACTACGGGGGGGTACACCGGGGAGCTGTTTTTT
CTTGGYTGELFF
>TRBJ1-2|TRBV4-1|-|-
TGCGCCAGCAGCCAAGTAGGGGATTATGGCTACACCTTC
CASSQVGDYGYTF
>TRBJ2-7|TRBV11-2|TRBD2|-
TGTGCCAGCAGCTTAGATTGGCTAGCGGGGGTCGAGCAGTACTTC
CASSLDWLAGVEQYF
>TRBJ2-2|TRBV30|-|-
TGTGCCTGGAGGTCCCTTCGGGGACCGAACACCGGGGAGCTGTTTTTT
CAWRSLRGPNTGELFF
>TRBJ2-1|TRBV30|-|-
TGTGCCTGGAGTGCTAAGGGGGGAAGCTACAATGAGCAGTTCTTC
CAWSAKGGSYNEQFF
>TRBJ1-2|TRBV5-1|TRBD1|-
TGCGCCAGCAGCGGGGACAGGCTCCTGGGCTATGGCTACACCTTC
CASSGDRLLGYGYTF
>TRBJ2-6|TRBV7-7|-|-
TGTGCTAGCAGCCCAAGGGCCTCTGGGGCCAACGTCCTGACTTTC
CASSPRASGANVLTF
>TRBJ2-3|TRBV18|-|-
TGTGCCAGCTCACCACCGGGCAGTCCCACAGATACGCAGTATTTT
CASSPPGSPTDTQYF
>TRBJ1-5|TRBV4-1|TRBD1|-
TGCGCCAGCAGCCACTCAGGGGGCGATCAGCCCCAGCATTTT
CASSHSGGDQPQHF
>TRBJ2-1|TRBV6-5|TRBD2|-
TGTGCCAGCAGTTACTCAGCTAGCGGGGACAATGAGCAGTTCTTC
CASSYSASGDNEQFF
>TRBJ2-3|TRBV28|TRBD2|-
TGTGCCAGCAGTTATATCTTCGCCCCCGGGACTAGCGGAACTAGCACAGATACGCAGTATTTT
CASSYIFAPGTSGTSTDTQYF
>TRBJ1-2|TRBV6-5|-|-
TGTGCCAGCAGTTACGACAAAAACTATGGCTACACCTTC
CASSYDKNYGYTF
>TRBJ1-1|TRBV28|-|-
TGTGCCAGCACCAAGGGGGGGCGCGGCACTGAAGCTTTCTTT
CASTKGGRGTEAFF
>TRBJ1-1|TRBV13|-|-
TGTGCCAGCAGCTTAGGGCAGGGTGGGACTGAAGCTTTCTTT
CASSLGQGGTEAFF
>TRBJ1-1|TRBV7-9|-|once
TGTGCCAGCAGCTTAGGCACTGAAGCTTTCTTT
CASSLGTEAFF
>TRBJ1-5|TRBV6-1|-|few
TGTGCCAGCAGTGCCTATAGCAATCAGCCCCAGCATTTT
CASSAYSNQPQHF
>TRBJ1-2|TRBV18|-|-
TGTGCCAGCTCACCACAGGGTGTCCCGAACTATGGCTACACCTTC
CASSPQGVPNYGYTF
>TRBJ2-5|TRBV6-1|-|-
TGTGCCAGCACCCAGACTAGGGAAGAGACCCAGTACTTC
CASTQTREETQYF
>TRBJ1-1|TRBV5-6|-|-
TGTGCCAGCAGCTGGGACAACACTGAAGCTTTCTTT
CASSWDNTEAFF
>TRBJ2-5|TRBV28|TRBD2|-
TGTGCCAGCAGCCCAGGGAGGGTCTGGGAGACCCAGTACTTC
CASSPGRVWETQYF
>TRBJ1-1|TRBV6-5|-|-
TGTGCCAGCAGGAGAGGCCTAAATTCTGAAGCTTTCTTT
CASRRGLNSEAFF
>TRBJ2-3|TRBV5-6|-|-
TGTGCCAGCAGCGGCTACCGGGACGACTTCACAGATACGCAGTATTTT
CASSGYRDDFTDTQYF
>TRBJ2-1|TRBV5-6|-|-
TGTGCCAGCAGCGCTCTACAGTACAATGAGCAGTTCTTC
CASSALQYNEQFF
>TRBJ1-1|TRBV7-2|-|-
TGTGCCAGCAGATTTTGGACTGAGAATGCTTTCTTT
CASRFWTENAFF
>TRBJ2-3|TRBV18|TRBD1|few
TGTGCCAGCTCAAGGGGACAGGAGGGCGATACGCAGTATTTT
CASSRGQEGDTQYF
>TRBJ1-1|TRBV30|-|-
TGTGCCTGGAGTGTAAGGGAAAACACTGAAGCTTTCTTT
CAWSVRENTEAFF
>TRBJ1-2|TRBV9|-|-
TGTGCCAGCAGCCTGAACGGGCACTATGGCTACACCTTC
CASSLNGHYGYTF
>TRBJ1-2|TRBV6-6|-|-
TGTGCCAGCAGCCTCGACGGAATCTATGGCTACACCTTC
CASSLDGIYGYTF
>TRBJ2-3|TRBV11-3|TRBD2|-
TGTGCCAGCAGCTTAGGGACTAGCGCTAGCACAGATACGCAGTATTTT
CASSLGTSASTDTQYF
>TRBJ1-2|TRBV19|-|-
TGTGCCAGTAGTATAGTCGGCTCCACGCACTACACCTTC
CASSIVGSTHYTF
>TRBJ2-3|TRBV27|TRBD1|once
TGTGCCAGCAGTTTTGGACAGGGCACAGATACGCAGTATTTT
CASSFGQGTDTQYF
>TRBJ2-3|TRBV7-3|-|-
TGTGCCAGCAGCTTAGGGCCAGCTAGCACAGATACGCAGTATTTT
CASSLGPASTDTQYF
>TRBJ1-1|TRBV19|-|-
TGTGCCAGTAGGAAGGACAGACCAGAGAAAGCTTTCTTT
CASRKDRPEKAFF
>TRBJ1-4|TRBV27|-|once
TGTGCCAGCAGTTTTCTGGCTAATGAAAAACTGTTTTTT
CASSFLANEKLFF
>TRBJ1-2|TRBV5-8|TRBD1|-
TGTGCCAGCAGCCCGTACGGGACAGGGGAGGCTAACTATGGCTACACCTTC
CASSPYGTGEANYGYTF
>TRBJ2-5|TRBV5-6|TRBD1|-
TGTGCCAGCAGCGCGGACAGGGGAGAGACCCAGTACTTC
CASSADRGETQYF
>TRBJ2-3|TRBV15|-|-
TGTGCCACCAGCAGAGACGCTCAGAACACAGATACGCAGTATTTT
CATSRDAQNTDTQYF
>TRBJ2-5|TRBV5-4|-|once
TGTGCCAGCAACTCTGGCGGGACCCAAGAGACCCAGTACTTC
CASNSGGTQETQYF
>TRBJ2-3|TRBV7-2|TRBD2|-
TGTGCCAGCAGCTCGCGACTAGCGGGAGGCACAGATACGCAGTATTTT
CASSSRLAGGTDTQYF
>TRBJ1-1|TRBV29-1|-|-
TGCAGCGCGGGACTCATGGGGGACACTGAAGCTTTCTTT
CSAGLMGDTEAFF
>TRBJ2-5|TRBV27|TRBD2|-
TGTGCCAGCAGTCCATGGACTAGCGGGGGGTACCAAGAGACCCAGTACTTC
CASSPWTSGGYQETQYF
>TRBJ2-7|TRBV18|TRBD1|-
TGTGCCAGCTCACCGGACAGGGAAGAACGGTACTACGAGCAGTACTTC
CASSPDREERYYEQYF
>TRBJ2-2|TRBV6-1|TRBD2|medium-sized
TGTGCCAGCAGTGAAACTAGCGGGACCACCGGGGAGCTGTTTTTT
CASSETSGTTGELFF
>TRBJ1-3|TRBV6-5|-|-
TGTGCCAGCAACCATCGGACGGTAGAGGGAAACACCATATATTTT
CASNHRTVEGNTIYF
>TRBJ2-1|TRBV10-3|TRBD2|-
TGTGCCATCACGCAAGCGACTAGCGGGCGGTACAATGAGCAGTTCTTC
CAITQATSGRYNEQFF
>TRBJ1-4|TRBV7-9|-|-
TGTGCCAGCACCGGGGAGGGACTTGAAAAACTGTTTTTT
CASTGEGLEKLFF
>TRBJ1-1|TRBV2|-|-
TGTGCCAGCAGTTCCGACACTAACACTGAAGCTTTCTTT
CASSSDTNTEAFF
>TRBJ2-2|TRBV30|-|-
TGTGCCTGGAGCTTCGGAACCACCGGGGAGCTGTTTTTT
CAWSFGTTGELFF
>TRBJ2-1|TRBV9|TRBD2|-
TGTGCCAGCAGCGCTAGCGGGGGGAGAGGCAATGAGCAGTTCTTC
CASSASGGRGNEQFF